Listed here are 26 T cell receptor beta chains from one sample, sequenced in a study of chemoradiotherapy in HPV16-positive cancers. Here immunoSEQ multiplex PCR was the method, and the copy in TCRdb shows in-frame clones only, minus some. The table records some 20,000 clones, about two thirds of them present only once. The sample was gathered from a patient who underwent chemoradiotherapy. These receptors came from a human donor with HPV-associated anogenital cancer.

V gene TRBV5-1 combines with J gene TRBJ2-1; TRBD2 aligns across 13 bases. Germline CDR1 and CDR2: SGHRS and YFSETQ. Trimming cost V 0 bases and J 4 bases; bases outside gene matches: 1. The CDR3 length is 16 residues. This CDR3 reads CASSLGLAGGYNEQFF. CDR3 in DNA: TGCGCCAGCAGCTTGGGACTAGCGGGGGGTTACAATGAGCAGTTCTTC.

This clone was counted once. The genes are TRBV5-5 and TRBJ2-2; TRBD2 might be the D (5 bases). CDR3 length equals 15 residues. Germline loops: CDR1 SGHKS, CDR2 YYEKEE (reference sequence). V dropped 4 bases and J dropped 6 bases, with 16 bases sitting between them. The DNA of the CDR3 is TGTGCCAGCAGCCAGGACTCCCTCGTGGCCGGGGAGCTGTTTTTT. Protein sequence: CASSQDSLVAGELFF.

The chain combines TRBV11-2 with TRBJ2-1; possible D gene TRBD2, 8 bases. Looked up from germline, CDR1 is SGHAT and CDR2 is FQNNGV. With 10 bases removed from V and 7 bases from J, the gap between germline ends came to 17 bases. This CDR3 contains 13 residues. CDR3 coding DNA: TGTGCCACTACCAGGGGGACTAGAAATGAGCAGTTCTTC. The encoded protein is CATTRGTRNEQFF.

J is TRBJ2-7 and V is TRBV14; D gene unclear. Trimming took off 4 bases at V and 0 bases at J, with 4 bases between the two ends. The CDR3 length is 12 residues. Germline loops: CDR1 SGHDN, CDR2 FVKESK. CDR3 coding DNA: TGTGCCAGCAGCCGCATCTCCTACGAGCAGTACTTC. Its translation: CASSRISYEQYF.

The rearrangement uses TRBV7-6 and TRBJ2-5; TRBD1 matches 9 bases. Germline CDR1 and CDR2: SGHVS and FNYEAQ. The CDR3 runs 17 residues. Trimming removed 4 bases from V and 4 bases from J; junction bases left unmatched: 13. The CDR3 is CASSSLNSDRGGETQYF. CDR3 DNA: TGTGCCAGCAGCTCCCTTAATTCGGACAGGGGTGGAGAGACCCAGTACTTC.

The chain has TRBV5-4 and TRBJ2-6; D perhaps matches TRBD1 (5 bases). CDR1 SGHNT and CDR2 YYREEE come from the germline V gene (reference sequence). V dropped 0 bases and J dropped 3 bases, with 10 bases sitting between them. This CDR3 is built from 16 residues. The CDR3: CASSLDSRVGANVLTF. The CDR3 DNA follows: TGTGCCAGCAGCTTGGATTCCAGGGTTGGGGCCAACGTCCTGACTTTC.

Here the CDR3 reads CASSGGRTDTQYF. The CDR3 DNA sequence: TGTGCCAGCAGTGGCGGACGCACAGATACGCAGTATTTT. The rearrangement joins TRBV2 to TRBJ2-3; D unclear. This CDR3 spans 13 amino acids. CDR1 is SNHLY and CDR2 is FYNNEI in the germline V gene. The V gene lost 4 bases and the J gene lost 1 base, with 6 bases spanning the gap.

As to this clone: This same CDR3 is encoded by further DNA sequences in the sample. The rearrangement links TRBV4-3 to TRBJ2-2, with 8 positions matching TRBD1. CDR1 and CDR2 from the germline V gene are LGHNA and YSLEER. The V segment lost 0 bases and the J segment 0 bases; nucleotides outside the gene matches: 3. CDR3 length: 17 residues. CDR3 loop: CASSQDDRGANTGELFF. The CDR3 coding sequence is TGCGCCAGCAGCCAAGATGACAGGGGAGCGAACACCGGGGAGCTGTTTTTT.

The chain joins TRBV29-1 to TRBJ2-3; no definite D call. The V and J ends lost 2 bases and 2 bases respectively, with 14 bases between them. The V gene's germline CDR1 is SQVTM and CDR2 ANQGSEA. The CDR3 is made up of 15 amino acids. CDR3 nucleotide sequence: TGCAGCGTTGAACAGTCCTGGGGTAACACAGATACGCAGTATTTT. It codes for CSVEQSWGNTDTQYF.

V is TRBV2 and J is TRBJ2-7; D not resolved. This CDR3 is 11 amino acids long. Germline lookup yields CDR1 SNHLY and CDR2 FYNNEI. V gave up 5 bases and J gave up 9 bases, with 11 bases separating them. The CDR3 bases are TGTGCCAGCAGTCCCAAGGTGAGGCAGTACTTC. Translating it yields CASSPKVRQYF.

The V call is TRBV27, the J call TRBJ1-1; D remains ambiguous. V lost 1 base, J lost 1 base, and 4 bases lay in between. This CDR3 has 13 residues. Germline lookup yields CDR1 MNHEY and CDR2 SMNVEV (reference sequence). CDR3 bases: TGTGCCAGCAGTTTATGGCGGAACACTGAAGCTTTCTTT. Translation: CASSLWRNTEAFF.

The rearrangement uses TRBV19 and TRBJ1-2, with TRBD1 identical over 9 bases. This CDR3 region has 14 residues. V lost 10 bases to trimming and J lost 7 bases; unmatched junction nucleotides: 13. The germline gives CDR1 LNHDA, CDR2 SQIVND (reference sequence). The DNA for the CDR3 is TGTGCCACTACGTTAGGGACAGGGCGGGGTGGCTACACCTTC. This encodes CATTLGTGRGGYTF.

The gene calls are TRBV11-3 and TRBJ2-1; tentative D call: TRBD2 (5 bases). Germline CDR1 and CDR2: SGHNT and YENEEA. V was pared by 3 bases and J by 7 bases, with 13 bases between. This CDR3 contains 14 residues. The CDR3 DNA reads TGTGCCAGCAGCTTTAGCGCCATGGGGAATGAGCAGTTCTTC. This sequence encodes CASSFSAMGNEQFF.

This rearrangement joins TRBV5-1 to TRBJ2-3, with 7 bases that match TRBD2. After removal of 0 bases from V and 3 bases from J, the junction contained 7 bases not matched to a gene. The CDR3 is 16 amino acids. Germline CDR1 SGHRS, CDR2 YFSETQ. The CDR3 region is CASSLVGGGLTDTQYF. The CDR3 DNA sequence: TGCGCCAGCAGCTTGGTTGGGGGGGGTTTGACAGATACGCAGTATTTT.

This clone came up a few times. The rearrangement links TRBV9 to TRBJ2-5; TRBD1 aligns across 7 bases. V lost 3 bases to trimming and J lost 4 bases; unmatched junction nucleotides: 12. The CDR3 extends over 16 amino acids. Germline assignment: CDR1 SGDLS and CDR2 YYNGEE. The CDR3 DNA follows: TGTGCCAGCAGCGCACTTACAGGGGATTATGGAGAGACCCAGTACTTC. It yields the protein CASSALTGDYGETQYF.

V and J are TRBV19 and TRBJ2-5, with D perhaps assigned TRBD1 or TRBD2 (6 bases each). CDR1 and CDR2 from the germline V gene are LNHDA and SQIVND (reference sequence). The V end lost 3 bases, the J end lost 5 bases, and 16 bases lay between the germline ends. CDR3 length: 15 residues. CDR3 region: CASSILPGGRETQYF. CDR3 nucleotide sequence: TGTGCCAGTAGTATTTTGCCCGGGGGCAGGGAGACCCAGTACTTC.

The table lists this clone with a few counts. The chain couples TRBV19 to TRBJ2-6, with a weak D call TRBD2 (5 bases). Trimming cost V 6 bases and J 0 bases, with 9 bases left between them. Germline V gene sequence: CDR1 LNHDA, CDR2 SQIVND (reference sequence). There are 15 residues in the CDR3. This CDR3 is CASSSRDSGANVLTF. The CDR3 DNA follows: TGTGCCAGTAGCTCTCGGGACTCTGGGGCCAACGTCCTGACTTTC.

The chain uses TRBV2 and TRBJ1-6, with TRBD1 matching over 9 bases. The CDR3 is 15 residues long. Germline CDR1 SNHLY, CDR2 FYNNEI. V lost 7 bases, J lost 11 bases, and 12 bases stayed unmatched. The CDR3 loop reads CASTPSRDRAPPLHF. Here the CDR3 DNA reads TGTGCCAGCACCCCGTCCCGGGACAGGGCGCCACCCCTCCACTTT.

This clone was observed a few times. The V call is TRBV12-5, the J call TRBJ2-7; TRBD1 might be the D (6 bases). The CDR3 covers 13 residues. The V gene's germline CDR1 is LGHNT and CDR2 FRNRAP. The V gene lost 5 bases and the J gene lost 7 bases, with 15 bases spanning the gap. CDR3 amino acids: CASGNTGTREQYF. Here the CDR3 DNA reads TGTGCTAGTGGTAATACAGGGACGAGGGAGCAGTACTTC.

This clone was found once. The CDR3 sequence is CASIPVNTEAFF. The CDR3 DNA is TGTGCCAGCATACCAGTGAACACTGAAGCTTTCTTT. The chain is built from TRBV6-1 and TRBJ1-1; D is unresolved. Germline V gene lookup returns CDR1 MNHNS and CDR2 SASEGT. With 7 bases removed from V and 0 bases from J, the gap between germline ends came to 6 bases. The CDR3 covers 12 residues.

CDR3 amino acids: CAGGGSFGSPLHF. The CDR3 nucleotides are TGTGCCGGAGGAGGGTCCTTTGGATCACCCCTCCACTTT. The chain has TRBV30 and TRBJ1-6; D unresolved. This CDR3 is 13 amino acids long. V was clipped by 8 bases and J by 10 bases, with 18 bases between them. Germline CDR1 GTSNPN, CDR2 SVGIG (reference sequence).

As regards this clone: Other DNA sequences in the sample encode the same CDR3. This rearrangement joins TRBV7-2 to TRBJ2-1; the D is unclear. The CDR3 spans 11 residues. V was shortened by 2 bases and J by 10 bases, with 6 bases between the two germline ends. Germline values: CDR1 SGHTA, CDR2 FQGNSA. The CDR3 is CASSLSGEQFF. For the CDR3, the DNA is TGTGCCAGCAGCTTATCGGGCGAGCAGTTCTTC.

This CDR3 reads CAISESGTGSYNEQFF. In nucleotides, the CDR3 is TGTGCCATCAGTGAGTCCGGGACAGGCTCCTACAATGAGCAGTTCTTC. The chain recombines TRBV10-3 with TRBJ2-1; 8 bases align to TRBD1. CDR1 ENHRY and CDR2 SYGVKD come from the germline V gene. The J segment lost 0 bases and the V segment lost 0 bases, leaving 1 base of the junction unmatched. The CDR3 runs 16 residues.

The V call is TRBV6-5, the J call TRBJ1-1, with a possible D match to TRBD1 (5 bases). In germline, CDR1 is MNHEY, CDR2 SVGAGI. The CDR3 sequence is 14 residues long. Trimming took 6 bases from V and 6 from J, leaving 17 bases between them. The CDR3 loop is CASRPLLDSSEAFF. The CDR3 coding sequence is TGTGCCAGCAGACCACTACTTGACAGTTCTGAAGCTTTCTTT.

The CDR3 nucleotides are TGTGCCAGCAGTTCAAACGGACTAGCGGGACTCAATGAGCAGTTCTTC. Protein product: CASSSNGLAGLNEQFF. The chain links TRBV7-3 to TRBJ2-1, with 12 bases that match TRBD2. V trimming: 6 bases; J trimming: 6 bases; junction bases outside the gene matches: 9. The germline V gene encodes CDR1 SGHTA and CDR2 FQGTGA. This CDR3 has 16 residues.

J is TRBJ1-5 and V is TRBV7-2; D may be TRBD1 (5 bases). V lost 3 bases and J lost 7, with 13 bases in between. Germline lookup yields CDR1 SGHTA and CDR2 FQGNSA. The CDR3 has 14 residues. The CDR3 reads CASSFGQRGQPQHF. The CDR3 DNA reads TGTGCCAGCAGCTTCGGACAAAGGGGCCAGCCCCAGCATTTT.